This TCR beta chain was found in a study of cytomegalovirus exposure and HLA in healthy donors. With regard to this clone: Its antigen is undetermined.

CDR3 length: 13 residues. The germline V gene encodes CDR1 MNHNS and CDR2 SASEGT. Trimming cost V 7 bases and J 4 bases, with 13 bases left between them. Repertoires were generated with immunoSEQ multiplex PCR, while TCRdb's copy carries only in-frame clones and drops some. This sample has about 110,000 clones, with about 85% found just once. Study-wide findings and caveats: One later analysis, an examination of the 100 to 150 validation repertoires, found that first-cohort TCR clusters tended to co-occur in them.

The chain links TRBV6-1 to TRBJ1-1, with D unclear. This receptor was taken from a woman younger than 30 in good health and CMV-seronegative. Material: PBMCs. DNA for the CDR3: TGTGCCAGCATTAAATCAGAATTCACTGAAGCTTTCTTT. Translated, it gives CASIKSEFTEAFF.